The sample holds a few counts of the clone carrying this T cell receptor (beta chain). Its antigen is unidentified. This entry is derived from a study of T cells after yellow fever vaccination. Study findings and constraints: Reappearance after the booster was observed for most primary-vaccination clones (roughly 95% CD4, less than 90% CD8). Of the clonotypes, a small share occurred in both CD4 and CD8 compartments.

TCRdb re-derived calls from the 5' RACE reads in MiXCR, one entry per CDR3 protein. The data hold 300,000 or so distinct CDR3 sequences, with over 10% observed a single time. The CDR3 covers 16 residues. Looked up from germline, CDR1 is SGHRS and CDR2 is YFSETQ. V gave up 3 bases and J gave up 4 bases, with 20 bases separating them. Sequenced material: CD4+ T cells sorted from PBMCs, taken 45 days after the yellow fever booster vaccination. The chain employs TRBV5-1 and TRBJ2-7; D is tentatively TRBD1 or TRBD2 (5 bases each). This TCR came from a man aged 25-45 years who received the YFV17D yellow fever vaccine. CDR3: CASSSAKGGREYEQYF. CDR3 nucleotides: TGCGCCAGCAGCTCGGCAAAGGGTGGCAGGGAGTACGAGCAGTACTTC.